The rows below give T cell receptor beta chains drawn from one sample of a study of PD-1 blockade in mismatch repair-deficient tumors. This table comes from immunoSEQ multiplex PCR, and its TCRdb copy is limited to in-frame clones, with some not included. The sample holds roughly 70,000 clones, 70% to 85% seen once. The sequencing used peripheral blood, collected 2 weeks after starting pembrolizumab. Source of these receptors: an adult with mismatch repair-deficient cancer. CDR3s include the opening cysteine and the closing phenylalanine or tryptophan. The D gene is left open where the match is weak. Not every row has a clone size; where given, it reads once, few, many or a size class.

TRBJ2-1 NA NA TRBV7-9 CASSWGGPGATYNEQFF TGTGCCAGCAGCTGGGGTGGGCCAGGGGCAACTTACAATGAGCAGTTCTTC
TRBJ1-1 few NA TRBV5-6 CASSFLGEGTEAFF TGTGCCAGCAGCTTCCTGGGGGAGGGCACTGAAGCTTTCTTT
TRBJ1-2 NA TRBD1 TRBV6-5 CASSYGKGGEGYTF TGTGCCAGCAGTTACGGTAAAGGGGGCGAAGGCTACACCTTC
TRBJ2-7 NA NA TRBV14 CASSQDRVTQYF TGTGCCAGCAGCCAAGACAGGGTCACGCAGTACTTC
TRBJ2-3 NA NA TRBV5-1 CASSPGRTTDTQYF TGCGCCAGCAGCCCCGGACGGACCACAGATACGCAGTATTTT
TRBJ2-1 once NA TRBV18 CASSPWGADEQFF TGTGCCAGCTCACCATGGGGGGCCGATGAGCAGTTCTTC
TRBJ2-1 NA NA TRBV5-4 CASSWGSGANSYNEQFF TGTGCCAGCAGCTGGGGATCCGGCGCAAACTCCTACAATGAGCAGTTCTTC
TRBJ1-2 NA NA TRBV6-1 CASSESVSAYGYTF TGTGCCAGCAGTGAAAGTGTCTCCGCTTATGGCTACACCTTC
TRBJ2-1 few TRBD2 TRBV19 CASRGRTSSDNEQFF TGTGCCAGTCGGGGGCGGACTAGCTCCGACAATGAGCAGTTCTTC
TRBJ2-4 NA TRBD1 TRBV27 CASSSRQGNIQYF TGTGCCAGCAGTTCGAGACAGGGAAACATTCAGTACTTC
TRBJ1-3 NA NA TRBV7-2 CASSLGGNTIYF TGTGCCAGCAGCTTGGGCGGAAACACCATATATTTT
TRBJ1-2 NA NA TRBV6-6 CASSSPVYGYTF TGTGCCAGCAGTTCCCCTGTCTATGGCTACACCTTC
TRBJ2-7 few NA TRBV11-2 CASSLVAGPGYEQYF TGTGCCAGCAGCTTAGTGGCAGGACCTGGCTACGAGCAGTACTTC
TRBJ2-1 NA NA TRBV9 CASSSAGSLNEQFF TGTGCCAGCAGCTCTGCGGGGAGTTTGAATGAGCAGTTCTTC
TRBJ2-3 NA NA TRBV5-1 CASSLVGQYTDTQYF TGCGCCAGCAGCTTGGTTGGACAGTACACAGATACGCAGTATTTT
TRBJ2-7 many TRBD1 TRBV7-2 CASSGQGAVNEQYF TGTGCCAGCAGCGGGCAGGGGGCGGTTAACGAGCAGTACTTC
TRBJ2-5 few NA TRBV5-4 CASSLGGQGGDQYF TGTGCCAGCAGCTTGGGAGGCCAGGGGGGGGACCAGTACTTC
TRBJ1-1 NA NA TRBV2 CASSFSGREAFF TGTGCCAGCAGTTTTTCAGGGAGGGAAGCTTTCTTT
TRBJ2-5 NA NA TRBV6-6 CASSYGVSGETQYF TGTGCCAGCAGTTACGGGGTTTCTGGGGAGACCCAGTACTTC
TRBJ2-2 NA NA TRBV28 CASSFRQYTGELFF TGTGCCAGCAGTTTCCGACAGTACACCGGGGAGCTGTTTTTT
TRBJ2-3 NA NA TRBV7-9 CASSLSRTGVDTQYF TGTGCCAGCAGCTTATCCCGGACGGGTGTAGATACGCAGTATTTT
TRBJ2-7 NA NA TRBV4-3 CASSLELGDEQYF TGCGCCAGCAGCTTAGAGCTGGGAGATGAGCAGTACTTC
TRBJ2-2 NA NA TRBV9 CASSVVSGNTGELFF TGTGCCAGCAGCGTAGTAAGCGGGAACACCGGGGAGCTGTTTTTT
TRBJ2-7 NA TRBD2 TRBV25-1 CASSDLASGRTYEQYF TGTGCCAGCAGTGATTTGGCTAGCGGGAGAACCTACGAGCAGTACTTC
TRBJ1-2 once NA TRBV30 CAWSVNSYGYTF TGTGCCTGGAGTGTCAACAGCTATGGCTACACCTTC
TRBJ2-1 NA NA TRBV4-1 CASSQAGTHEQFF TGCGCCAGCAGCCAGGCCGGGACACATGAGCAGTTCTTC
TRBJ2-1 NA NA TRBV30 CAWSSGNEQFF TGTGCCTGGAGTTCCGGGAATGAGCAGTTCTTC
TRBJ2-1 NA NA TRBV7-2 CASSLILASEQFF TGTGCCAGCAGCTTAATCCTAGCCAGTGAGCAGTTCTTC
TRBJ2-3 NA TRBD2 TRBV12-5 CASGFSLALGLSTDTQYF TGTGCTAGTGGTTTTTCTTTGGCTTTGGGACTAAGCACAGATACGCAGTATTTT
TRBJ1-5 NA NA TRBV19 CASSTHSNNQPQHF TGTGCCAGTAGTACCCACAGTAACAATCAGCCCCAGCATTTT
TRBJ2-2 NA NA TRBV12-5 CAATPSSGELFF TGTGCTGCCACCCCCTCATCCGGGGAGCTGTTTTTT
TRBJ2-2 NA TRBD2 TRBV30 CASGGGQNTGELFF TGTGCCTCGGGGGGGGGACAGAACACCGGGGAGCTGTTTTTT
TRBJ1-3 NA NA TRBV27 CVSSLSGARSGNTIYF TGTGTCAGCAGTTTATCCGGGGCCCGCTCTGGAAACACCATATATTTT
TRBJ2-7 NA TRBD2 TRBV7-9 CASRAAGAGGIGHEQYF TGTGCCAGCAGAGCCGCAGGAGCGGGGGGGATCGGGCACGAGCAGTACTTC
TRBJ1-4 NA NA TRBV10-1 CAGQRDLAPPNEKLFF TGCGCCGGTCAACGTGATTTGGCTCCACCTAATGAAAAACTGTTTTTT
TRBJ1-5 NA NA TRBV4-1 CASSQRMWRDSNQPQHF TGCGCCAGCAGCCAAAGAATGTGGAGGGACAGCAATCAGCCCCAGCATTTT
TRBJ2-1 NA NA TRBV19 CASSIGGGRMWNEQFF TGTGCCAGTAGTATCGGAGGGGGCAGGATGTGGAATGAGCAGTTCTTC
TRBJ2-5 NA TRBD2 TRBV6-5 CASSPGLAGVETQYF TGTGCCAGCAGCCCGGGACTAGCGGGAGTAGAGACCCAGTACTTC
TRBJ2-3 NA NA TRBV27 CASSLSRGVTDTQYF TGTGCCAGCAGTTTATCGAGGGGGGTCACAGATACGCAGTATTTT
TRBJ2-7 NA NA TRBV7-2 CASSFSGVSYEQYF TGTGCCAGCAGCTTCTCAGGGGTCTCCTACGAGCAGTACTTC
TRBJ1-2 NA TRBD1 TRBV6-6 CASSPGTGASGYTF TGTGCCAGCAGTCCCGGGACAGGGGCTTCCGGCTACACCTTC
TRBJ2-5 once NA TRBV5-1 CASSFRAETQYF TGCGCCAGCAGCTTTCGGGCGGAGACCCAGTACTTC
TRBJ1-5 once NA TRBV7-2 CASSQAPTSNQPQHF TGTGCCAGCAGCCAGGCGCCCACTAGCAATCAGCCCCAGCATTTT
TRBJ1-2 NA NA TRBV5-1 CASSPEGEGYTF TGCGCCAGCAGCCCCGAGGGGGAAGGCTACACCTTC
TRBJ2-1 NA TRBD1 TRBV5-4 CASSDPGQAHNEQFF TGTGCCAGCAGCGATCCGGGACAGGCTCACAATGAGCAGTTCTTC
TRBJ2-1 NA TRBD2 TRBV11-3 CASSPGGASGNSYNEQFF TGTGCCAGCAGCCCGGGTGGGGCTAGCGGGAACTCCTACAATGAGCAGTTCTTC
TRBJ1-2 NA TRBD1 TRBV28 CASRQLEGAQGYTF TGTGCCAGCAGACAATTAGAGGGGGCGCAGGGCTACACCTTC
TRBJ2-5 NA NA TRBV12-1 CASSQPGLLQETQYF TGTGCCAGCAGCCAACCGGGACTCTTACAAGAGACCCAGTACTTC
TRBJ2-6 few NA TRBV7-3 CASSFQGSGANVLTF TGTGCCAGCAGCTTTCAGGGATCTGGGGCCAACGTCCTGACTTTC
TRBJ1-1 NA NA TRBV5-4 CASSSPRTVNTEAFF TGTGCCAGCAGCTCGCCACGGACGGTGAACACTGAAGCTTTCTTT